These T cell receptor beta chains were read from a single sample in a study of T cell responses to AZD1222 COVID-19 vaccine. Repertoires were generated with immunoSEQ multiplex PCR, while TCRdb's copy carries only in-frame clones and drops some. The sample has under 150,000 clones, around 90% seen once. The input for sequencing was peripheral blood, taken on day 0 of MenACWY control vaccination. Every receptor here comes from an adult in good health. Both conserved end residues are part of each CDR3. D genes are given only for firm matches. Some rows have no size entry. The others give once, few or many, or a class for an expanded clone.

>TRBD1|14|-|TRBJ1-1|TRBV9
CASSPDRGGTEAFF
TGTGCCAGCAGCCCCGACAGGGGGGGAACTGAAGCTTTCTTT
>TRBD2|17|-|TRBJ2-3|TRBV3-1/TRBV3-2
CASSPVGTSGGADTQYF
TGTGCCAGCAGCCCCGTGGGAACTAGCGGGGGGGCGGATACGCAGTATTTT
>-|15|-|TRBJ2-5|TRBV7-2
CASSLGAGFQETQYF
TGTGCCAGCAGCTTAGGAGCGGGTTTCCAAGAGACCCAGTACTTC
>-|13|-|TRBJ2-7|TRBV7-3
CASSLTSFHEQYF
TGTGCCAGCAGCTTAACGTCGTTCCACGAGCAGTACTTC
>TRBD1|17|few|TRBJ2-7|TRBV5-4
CASSSALPGTGLEGQYF
TGTGCCAGCAGCTCGGCCTTGCCCGGGACAGGGTTAGAAGGGCAGTACTTC
>-|14|-|TRBJ2-4|TRBV10-3
CATGGAGAINIQYF
TGTGCCACCGGGGGTGCGGGGGCGATAAACATTCAGTACTTC
>-|11|once|TRBJ2-1|TRBV4-1
CASSLEDEQFF
TGCGCCAGCAGCCTGGAGGATGAGCAGTTCTTC
>TRBD1|12|-|TRBJ1-2|TRBV12-3/TRBV12-4
CASSSGDSGYTF
TGTGCCAGCAGTTCCGGGGACAGCGGCTACACCTTC
>-|15|-|TRBJ1-5|TRBV18
CASSPQDAGNQPQHF
TGTGCCAGCTCACCACAGGACGCGGGCAATCAGCCCCAGCATTTT
>TRBD1|14|-|TRBJ2-5|TRBV19
CASRDRGRGETQYF
TGTGCCAGTAGGGACAGGGGGCGCGGGGAGACCCAGTACTTC
>-|14|-|TRBJ2-1|TRBV9
CASSAGTSPNEQFF
TGTGCCAGCAGCGCCGGGACATCCCCCAATGAGCAGTTCTTC
>TRBD2|15|-|TRBJ2-1|TRBV27
CASSLGAGGGNEQFF
TGTGCCAGCAGTTTAGGGGCGGGAGGAGGCAATGAGCAGTTCTTC
>-|15|once|TRBJ2-5|TRBV19
CASSSDGTNQETQYF
TGTGCCAGTAGTTCCGACGGGACGAACCAAGAGACCCAGTACTTC
>TRBD2|16|-|TRBJ2-3|TRBV7-9
CASSLASGRDTDTQYF
TGTGCCAGCAGCTTAGCTAGCGGGAGGGACACAGATACGCAGTATTTT
>TRBD1|14|-|TRBJ1-2|TRBV27
CASSPDRVNYGYTF
TGTGCCAGCAGCCCGGACAGGGTTAACTATGGCTACACCTTC
>TRBD2|13|-|TRBJ2-1|TRBV5-8
CASSSSPGLVAFF
TGTGCCAGCAGCTCTTCACCGGGACTAGTCGCGTTCTTC
>-|13|-|TRBJ2-1|TRBV5-1
CASSVSTYNEQFF
TGCGCCAGCAGTGTTTCCACCTACAATGAGCAGTTCTTC
>-|13|-|TRBJ2-5|TRBV3-1/TRBV3-2
CASSQGSIETQYF
TGTGCCAGCAGCCAAGGGAGTATCGAGACCCAGTACTTC
>-|15|-|TRBJ1-3|TRBV3-1/TRBV3-2
CASSPGGAQGNTIYF
TGTGCCAGCAGCCCCGGAGGGGCGCAAGGAAACACCATATATTTT
>TRBD1|15|once|TRBJ2-6|TRBV6-5
CASQGALSGANVLTF
TGTGCCAGTCAGGGGGCCCTCTCTGGGGCCAACGTCCTGACTTTC
>-|14|-|TRBJ2-5|TRBV7-6
CASSLGQGSETQYF
TGTGCCAGCAGCTTAGGGCAGGGTAGCGAGACCCAGTACTTC
>-|16|-|TRBJ2-3|TRBV7-9
CASSTRGTGRTDTQYF
TGTGCCAGCAGTACGCGGGGGACAGGACGCACAGATACGCAGTATTTT
>-|16|-|TRBJ2-2|TRBV24-1
CATSDPDSTNTGELFF
TGTGCCACCAGTGATCCGGACAGTACGAACACCGGGGAGCTGTTTTTT
>-|16|-|TRBJ1-4|TRBV14
CASSQDEGLMNEKLFF
TGTGCCAGCAGCCAAGATGAGGGGCTGATGAATGAAAAACTGTTTTTT
>-|13|-|TRBJ2-3|TRBV10-2
CASSEYDPSTQYF
TGCGCCAGCAGTGAGTATGACCCGAGCACGCAGTATTTT
>-|12|-|TRBJ1-1|TRBV30
CAWSGGLTEAFF
TGTGCCTGGTCCGGTGGGTTAACTGAAGCTTTCTTT
>-|16|-|TRBJ1-3|TRBV30
CAWSVLGLREGNTIYF
TGTGCCTGGAGTGTACTTGGCCTTAGGGAAGGAAACACCATATATTTT
>-|15|-|TRBJ1-1|TRBV5-4
CASSPSARWNTEAFF
TGTGCCAGCAGCCCATCGGCTAGGTGGAACACTGAAGCTTTCTTT
>TRBD1|16|-|TRBJ2-7|TRBV3-1/TRBV3-2
CASSQEFFDRGYEQYF
TGTGCCAGCAGCCAAGAATTCTTCGACAGGGGTTACGAGCAGTACTTC
>-|15|-|TRBJ1-1|TRBV5-1
CASSLGQPVNTEAFF
TGCGCCAGCAGCTTGGGGCAGCCAGTGAACACTGAAGCTTTCTTT
>-|13|-|TRBJ1-2|TRBV27
CASSLSGPPGYTF
TGTGCCAGCAGTTTATCGGGGCCACCCGGCTACACCTTC
>-|12|-|TRBJ1-3|TRBV3-1/TRBV3-2
CASSQAENTIYF
TGTGCCAGCAGCCAAGCAGAAAACACCATATATTTT
>TRBD1|15|-|TRBJ2-5|TRBV5-1
CASSLGTGGRETQYF
TGCGCCAGCAGCTTGGGGACAGGGGGTCGAGAGACCCAGTACTTC
>-|16|-|TRBJ1-2|TRBV4-1
CASSQTQGGASYGYTF
TGCGCCAGCAGCCAAACCCAAGGGGGGGCAAGTTATGGCTACACCTTC
>TRBD2|16|-|TRBJ2-1|TRBV18
CASSPELAGAKNEQFF
TGTGCCAGCTCACCAGAACTAGCGGGAGCCAAAAATGAGCAGTTCTTC
>-|16|-|TRBJ1-5|TRBV19
CASSFRAKGSNQPQHF
TGTGCCAGTAGTTTCCGGGCCAAGGGTAGCAATCAGCCCCAGCATTTT
>TRBD2|14|once|TRBJ2-7|TRBV10-3
CAIGQTSGTDEQYF
TGTGCCATCGGACAAACTAGCGGGACCGACGAGCAGTACTTC
>-|13|-|TRBJ1-2|TRBV12-3/TRBV12-4
CASSLGTDLGYTF
TGTGCCAGCAGTTTAGGGACAGATCTTGGCTACACCTTC
>TRBD2|16|-|TRBJ2-1|TRBV5-1
CASSAPGLAGWNEQFF
TGCGCCAGCAGCGCCCCGGGACTAGCGGGGTGGAATGAGCAGTTCTTC
>TRBD2|17|few|TRBJ2-7|TRBV4-1
CASSQAPRLAGTYEQYF
TGCGCCAGCAGCCAAGCTCCAAGACTAGCGGGGACCTACGAGCAGTACTTC
>-|16|few|TRBJ2-3|TRBV7-3
CASSLSSRRLGDTQYF
TGTGCCAGCAGCTTAAGCTCCCGGCGCCTCGGTGATACGCAGTATTTT
>-|13|-|TRBJ2-1|TRBV11-2
CASTPRRGNEQFF
TGTGCCAGCACCCCCCGGCGGGGCAATGAGCAGTTCTTC
>TRBD1|16|few|TRBJ2-3|TRBV3-1/TRBV3-2
CASSRRQGTSTDTQYF
TGTGCCAGCAGCCGACGACAGGGAACTAGCACAGATACGCAGTATTTT
>-|13|-|TRBJ2-1|TRBV12-3/TRBV12-4
CASSFSGLWEQFF
TGTGCCAGCAGCTTTTCAGGGCTTTGGGAGCAGTTCTTC
>-|15|-|TRBJ1-6|TRBV4-2
CASSQDVVFDSPLHF
TGTGCCAGCAGCCAAGATGTAGTATTCGATTCACCCCTCCACTTT
>TRBD1|16|-|TRBJ1-2|TRBV5-4
CASSLAGTGVGYGYTF
TGTGCCAGCAGCTTGGCCGGGACAGGGGTTGGCTATGGCTACACCTTC
>TRBD1|14|-|TRBJ1-2|TRBV9
CASSRDRGNYGYTF
TGTGCCAGCAGCCGGGACAGGGGGAACTATGGCTACACCTTC
>TRBD1|16|-|TRBJ1-4|TRBV19
CASSIITGAPSEKLFF
TGTGCCAGTAGTATTATAACAGGGGCGCCGTCTGAAAAACTGTTTTTT
>-|14|-|TRBJ1-5|TRBV3-1/TRBV3-2
CASSQARRNQPQHF
TGTGCCAGCAGCCAAGCCAGACGCAATCAGCCCCAGCATTTT
>-|15|-|TRBJ2-3|TRBV10-3
CAISAKQTLTDTQYF
TGTGCCATCAGTGCTAAACAAACACTCACAGATACGCAGTATTTT
>-|12|once|TRBJ2-5|TRBV14
CASSQDGETQYF
TGTGCCAGCAGCCAAGACGGAGAGACCCAGTACTTC
>-|15|-|TRBJ2-5|TRBV6-5
CASSYSLRGDETQYF
TGTGCCAGCAGTTACTCTTTGAGAGGGGACGAGACCCAGTACTTC
>-|17|-|TRBJ2-1|TRBV6-1
CASSDGDTSFSYNEQFF
TGTGCCAGCAGTGACGGGGACACTAGTTTCTCCTACAATGAGCAGTTCTTC
>TRBD2|17|-|TRBJ2-6|TRBV18
CASSLSGPSSGANVLTF
TGTGCCAGCTCACTTAGCGGGCCCAGCTCTGGGGCCAACGTCCTGACTTTC